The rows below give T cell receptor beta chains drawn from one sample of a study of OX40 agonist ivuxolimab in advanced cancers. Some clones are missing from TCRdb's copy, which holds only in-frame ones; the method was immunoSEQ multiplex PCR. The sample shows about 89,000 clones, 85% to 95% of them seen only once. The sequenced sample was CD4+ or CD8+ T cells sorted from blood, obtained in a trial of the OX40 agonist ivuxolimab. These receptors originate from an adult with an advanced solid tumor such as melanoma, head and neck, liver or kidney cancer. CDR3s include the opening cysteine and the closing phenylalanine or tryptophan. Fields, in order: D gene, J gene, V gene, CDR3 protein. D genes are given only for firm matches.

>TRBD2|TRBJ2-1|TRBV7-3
CASSPEPGLGYNEQFF
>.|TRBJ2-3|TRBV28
CASSRASATDTQYF
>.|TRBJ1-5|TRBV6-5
CASSYDTNSNQPQHF
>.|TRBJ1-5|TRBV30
CAWSNSILQVHYSNQPQHF
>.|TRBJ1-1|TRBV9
CASSGRTYTEAFF
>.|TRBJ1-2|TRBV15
CATSRGNYGYTF
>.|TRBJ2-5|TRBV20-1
CSAPFMETQYF
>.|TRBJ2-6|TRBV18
CASSPSGANVLTF
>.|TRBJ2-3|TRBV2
CASRARPTDTQYF
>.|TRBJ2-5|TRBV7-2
CASSRSLEETQYF
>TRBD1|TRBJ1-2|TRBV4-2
CASSQELSGQANYGYTF
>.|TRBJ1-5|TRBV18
CASSPVQGSNQPQHF
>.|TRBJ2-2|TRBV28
CASSLAGTGELFF
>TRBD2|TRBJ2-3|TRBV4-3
CASSQRGRGADTQYF
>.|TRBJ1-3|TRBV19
CASSIGGILSGNTIYF
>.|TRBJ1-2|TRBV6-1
CASSLKGVGYTF
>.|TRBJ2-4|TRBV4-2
CASSQTSYSQGRVKNIQYF
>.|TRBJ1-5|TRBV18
CASSPNGGNDQPQHF
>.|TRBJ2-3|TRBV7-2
CASSFDTGFTDTQYF
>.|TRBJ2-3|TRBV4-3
CASSLQNSRSDTQYF
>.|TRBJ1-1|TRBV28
CATRRGSTEAFF
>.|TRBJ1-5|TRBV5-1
CASSSTVGDQPQHF
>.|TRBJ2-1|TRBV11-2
CASSSRRFFEQFF
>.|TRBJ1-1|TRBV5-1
CASRNRDNTEAFF
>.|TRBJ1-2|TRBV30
CAWLGVNKVGTF
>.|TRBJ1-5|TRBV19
CASSPRLGLFQPQHF